The 17 T cell receptor beta chains reported below all come from one sample, sequenced in a study of CD8+ T cells in alopecia areata. RNA was extracted and reverse transcribed into cDNA as the sequencing template. Measured with immunoSEQ multiplex PCR; TCRdb has only the in-frame clones, and not every one. There are around 160,000 clones in the sample; 80% to 90% occur only once, and more than 12% lies in the top ten. The source was CD8+ T cells sorted from blood, collected at week 0. The receptors were gathered from a human donor with alopecia areata.

This chain connects TRBV19 to TRBJ2-1; tentative D call: TRBD1 (5 bases). Germline V gene sequence: CDR1 LNHDA, CDR2 SQIVND (reference sequence). The V gene lost 5 bases and the J gene lost 2 bases, with 7 bases spanning the gap. The CDR3 covers 13 residues. CDR3 nucleotide sequence: TGTGCCAGTAGTCCAGGGACCTACAATGAGCAGTTCTTC. Amino acids: CASSPGTYNEQFF. The full variable domain, rest sourced from reference TRBV19 and TRBJ2-1, is DGGITQSPKYLFRKEGQNVTLSCEQNLNHDAMYWYRQDPGQGLRLIYYSQIVNDFQKGDIAEGYSVSREKKESFPLTVTSAQKNPTAFYLCASSPGTYNEQFFGPGTRLTVL.

This rearrangement joins TRBV29-1 to TRBJ2-7; D is perhaps TRBD2 (6 bases). The germline gives CDR1 SQVTM, CDR2 ANQGSEA. With 6 bases removed from V and 2 bases from J, the gap between germline ends came to 11 bases. The CDR3 has 12 amino acids. CDR3 nucleotides: TGCAGCGTGCGGGACCAGACCTACGAGCAGTACTTC. It is translated as CSVRDQTYEQYF.

This clone was observed a handful of times. The rearrangement links TRBV7-8 to TRBJ2-3; possible D gene TRBD2, 6 bases. The CDR3 is made up of 17 amino acids. The germline V gene has CDR1 SGHVS and CDR2 FQNEAQ. V dropped 2 bases and J dropped 2 bases, with 17 bases sitting between them. CDR3 sequence reads: CASSLTSGSGITDTQYF. The CDR3 DNA reads TGTGCCAGCAGCTTAACCTCGGGTAGCGGAATCACAGATACGCAGTATTTT.

The rearrangement links TRBV25-1 to TRBJ1-2; perhaps TRBD1 as D (5 bases). CDR3 length equals 12 residues. Germline V gene sequence: CDR1 MGHDK, CDR2 SYGVNS. Between the trimmed V and J ends, which lost 7 bases and 3 bases, there was a span of 9 bases. CDR3 nucleotides: TGTGCCAGCATGTTAGGGGACTATGGCTACACCTTC. Translating gives CASMLGDYGYTF.

This clone is a singleton in its sample. The V and J genes are TRBV30 and TRBJ1-1, with a weak D call TRBD1 (6 bases). CDR3 size: 12 residues. In germline, CDR1 is GTSNPN, CDR2 SVGIG (reference sequence). V was pared by 6 bases and J by 8 bases, with 16 bases between. The DNA of the CDR3 is TGTGCCTGCCCTAAGGGGGGGACAGAAGCTTTCTTT. Translating gives CACPKGGTEAFF.

The chain couples TRBV7-9 to TRBJ1-1; TRBD1 is a possible D gene (5 bases). CDR1 and CDR2 (germline): SEHNR, FQNEAQ (reference sequence). The length of the CDR3 is 10 residues. Trimming removed 10 bases at V and 11 bases at J, with 14 bases between. The CDR3 sequence: CAIPGVYAFF. The CDR3, as DNA: TGTGCCATACCGGGGGTCTATGCTTTCTTT. The full variable domain, with the rest looked up from reference TRBV7-9 and TRBJ1-1, is DTGVSQNPRHKITKRGQNVTFRCDPISEHNRLYWYRQTLGQGPEFLTYFQNEAQLEKSRLLSDRFSAERPKGSFSTLEIQRTEQGDSAMYLCAIPGVYAFFGQGTRLTVV.

This clone was seen only a few times. This chain links TRBV27 with TRBJ2-7, with a tentative D call TRBD2 (6 bases). V dropped 7 bases and J dropped 0 bases, with 22 bases sitting between them. Germline V gene sequence: CDR1 MNHEY, CDR2 SMNVEV (reference sequence). The CDR3 totals 17 residues. This chain's CDR3 is CASKELGGPQSSYEQYF. Here the CDR3 DNA reads TGTGCCAGCAAGGAATTGGGAGGTCCACAGAGCTCCTACGAGCAGTACTTC.

This clone was observed a single time. CDR3 DNA sequence: TGCAGCGCTGGCCGGGACGGTCTAGTCTACGAGCAGTACTTC. It yields the protein CSAGRDGLVYEQYF. The chain recombines TRBV29-1 with TRBJ2-7, with D perhaps given as TRBD1 or TRBD2 (5 bases each). The CDR3 is made up of 14 amino acids. V was clipped by 7 bases and J by 3 bases, with 19 bases between them. Germline lookup yields CDR1 SQVTM and CDR2 ANQGSEA.

V and J are TRBV11-2 and TRBJ2-3, with 10 bases lining up with TRBD2. V was pared by 3 bases and J by 0 bases, with 6 bases of the junction left unmatched. The CDR3 covers 17 residues. Germline lookup yields CDR1 SGHAT and CDR2 FQNNGV. The CDR3 reads CASSFLAGGRSTDTQYF. CDR3 nucleotides: TGTGCCAGCAGCTTTTTAGCGGGGGGCCGAAGCACAGATACGCAGTATTTT.

Only one count was recorded for this clone. This chain links TRBV9 with TRBJ2-3; 7 bases are a match to TRBD1. J lost 0 bases, V lost 3 bases, and 13 bases had no gene match. The CDR3 consists of 18 residues. Germline V gives CDR1 SGDLS, CDR2 YYNGEE. Here the CDR3 reads CASSGVPEEGGSTDTQYF. For the CDR3, the DNA is TGTGCCAGCAGCGGGGTGCCGGAGGAAGGGGGCAGCACAGATACGCAGTATTTT.

This chain uses TRBV7-9 with TRBJ1-5; TRBD1 agrees at 7 bases. CDR3 length equals 14 residues. The V segment lost 2 bases and the J segment 5 bases; nucleotides outside the gene matches: 3. Germline CDR1 is SEHNR and CDR2 is FQNEAQ (reference sequence). The CDR3 protein is CASSLWDSHQPQHF. CDR3 bases: TGTGCCAGCAGCTTATGGGACAGCCATCAGCCCCAGCATTTT.

This chain connects TRBV9 to TRBJ2-2, with D tentatively TRBD1 (6 bases). Germline V gene data show CDR1 as SGDLS and CDR2 as YYNGEE. This CDR3 is 14 amino acids long. Trimming pared 0 bases from V and 5 bases from J, leaving 8 bases between. The CDR3 here is CASSVEGETGELFF. Written as DNA, the CDR3 is TGTGCCAGCAGCGTAGAGGGGGAGACCGGGGAGCTGTTTTTT.

CDR3 DNA sequence: TGTGCCAGCAGTACCATTGGAGGACCAGGGCTAAGTAATGAGCAGTTCTTC. It codes for CASSTIGGPGLSNEQFF. V is TRBV6-4 and J is TRBJ2-1, with D perhaps given as TRBD1 or TRBD2 (5 bases each). Trimming pared 5 bases from V and 7 bases from J, leaving 24 bases between. CDR3 size: 17 residues. In germline, CDR1 is MRHNA, CDR2 SNTAGT.

The chain joins TRBV19 to TRBJ1-1, with TRBD1 as a possible D gene (5 bases). The V and J ends lost 3 bases and 6 bases respectively, with 14 bases between them. There are 14 residues in the CDR3. CDR1 is LNHDA, CDR2 SQIVND, per germline (reference sequence). The CDR3: CASSIQGPGAEAFF. CDR3 DNA sequence: TGTGCCAGTAGTATCCAGGGTCCGGGGGCTGAAGCTTTCTTT. Together with reference TRBV19 and TRBJ1-1, the CDR3 gives the full variable domain: DGGITQSPKYLFRKEGQNVTLSCEQNLNHDAMYWYRQDPGQGLRLIYYSQIVNDFQKGDIAEGYSVSREKKESFPLTVTSAQKNPTAFYLCASSIQGPGAEAFFGQGTRLTVV.

The chain links TRBV7-3 to TRBJ2-3; possible D gene TRBD1, 6 bases. CDR3 length equals 16 residues. V was shortened by 1 base and J by 2 bases, with 13 bases between the two germline ends. CDR1 and CDR2 (germline): SGHTA, FQGTGA. CDR3 sequence reads: CASSLKGGTYTDTQYF. The CDR3 nucleotides are TGTGCCAGCAGCTTAAAGGGTGGGACATACACAGATACGCAGTATTTT.

This rearrangement joins TRBV4-1 to TRBJ2-5; weak D call: TRBD1 (6 bases). Gene TRBJ2-7 matches the end of the DNA better, so the J call may be wrong. CDR1 is MGHRA and CDR2 is YSYEKL in the germline V gene. There are 14 residues in the CDR3. The CDR3 DNA reads as TGCGCCAGCAGCCAAGTAAGGGGGTCGTACGAGCAGTACTTC. Its protein product is CASSQVRGSYEQYF.

This clone was seen a handful of times. V is TRBV2 and J is TRBJ2-1; no clear D gene. Germline CDR1 reads SNHLY; CDR2 reads FYNNEI. The CDR3 has 13 amino acids. V shed 7 bases and J shed 5 bases, with 12 bases lying between them. The CDR3 reads CASIVVGNNEQFF. For the CDR3, the DNA is TGTGCCAGCATTGTAGTAGGGAACAATGAGCAGTTCTTC.